Listed below are T cell receptor beta chains from one sample, sequenced in a study of Ad26.COV2.S vaccination and SARS-CoV-2 variants. Sequencing was performed with immunoSEQ multiplex PCR; in TCRdb, only in-frame clones are kept and a portion is missing. The table shows under 500,000 clones, with roughly 90% occurring only once. Sequences were derived from peripheral blood, sampled in a trial of Ad26.COV2.S vaccine versus placebo. All receptors derive from a person between 18 and 59 years old who received the Ad26.COV2.S COVID-19 vaccine or a placebo. CDR3s include the opening cysteine and the closing phenylalanine or tryptophan. A D gene is named only where the DNA matches it firmly. Only some rows state a clone size, as once, few, many or a class for expanded clones.

clone size,J gene,V gene,D gene,CDR3 protein
-,TRBJ1-4,TRBV27,-,CASSLFCAESALVRRYEKLFF
-,TRBJ2-7,TRBV6-2/TRBV6-3,TRBD2,CASSETLAGSFYEQYF
-,TRBJ2-5,TRBV5-1,TRBD1,CASSLPGQGIGATQYF
once,TRBJ2-7,TRBV27,-,CASSPGAYEQYF
-,TRBJ2-6,TRBV19,TRBD1,CASSIEPGTGGAGANVLTF
-,TRBJ2-7,TRBV5-6,-,CASSLGVSYGEQYF
-,TRBJ2-3,TRBV24-1,TRBD2,CATSDPVGGGAADTQYF
once,TRBJ2-5,TRBV4-2,-,CASSQDDSQETQYF
-,TRBJ1-5,TRBV27,TRBD1,CASRIGTGKDSNQPQHF
-,TRBJ2-5,TRBV3-1/TRBV3-2,TRBD2,CASSRVAGGLETQYF
-,TRBJ2-1,TRBV3-1/TRBV3-2,-,CASSQDRRAFVIYNEQFF
-,TRBJ2-2,TRBV29-1,TRBD1,CSVEIDRGPPGELFF
-,TRBJ1-1,TRBV7-9,-,CASSPLGPLPEAFF
once,TRBJ2-1,TRBV30,-,CAWSRDPSGVDEQFF
-,TRBJ2-4,TRBV7-2,TRBD1,CASTPDRGAKNIQYF
-,TRBJ1-1,TRBV20-1,-,CSASTGAMNTEAFF
-,TRBJ2-1,TRBV6-2/TRBV6-3,-,CASSYSRTAYNEQFF
-,TRBJ1-5,TRBV27,-,CASSLSVPTGVSNQPQHF
-,TRBJ2-1,TRBV10-3,TRBD2,CAISQVTSGGHNEQFF
-,TRBJ1-1,TRBV6-2/TRBV6-3,-,CASSYDRGSTEAFF